Listed below are T cell receptor beta chains from one sample, sequenced in a study of blood T cell repertoires in COVID-19. TCRdb keeps only in-frame clones here, not all; method: immunoSEQ multiplex PCR. The sample has about 300,000 clones; approximately 88% are singletons. The specimen was PBMCs or T cells enriched from blood (not recorded which). The origin of the receptors is a woman aged 40-49 years who had recovered from COVID-19. Each CDR3 is given with its conserved first and last residue. The D gene is left open where the match is weak. Size is omitted from some rows. Given values are once, few, many or a class for expanded clones.

V: TRBV2; D: -; J: TRBJ1-1; length: 13; size: -; CDR3: CASRVQVNTEAFF; DNA: TGTGCCAGCAGGGTACAAGTGAACACTGAAGCTTTCTTT
V: TRBV5-1; D: -; J: TRBJ2-5; length: 13; size: -; CDR3: CASSVGSQETQYF; DNA: TGCGCCAGCAGCGTAGGGAGCCAAGAGACCCAGTACTTC
V: TRBV13; D: -; J: TRBJ2-7; length: 16; size: -; CDR3: CASSPPGGQITYEQYF; DNA: TGTGCCAGCAGCCCCCCCGGAGGGCAAATTACCTACGAGCAGTACTTC
V: TRBV30; D: -; J: TRBJ2-1; length: 15; size: -; CDR3: CAWSPPGMLYNEQFF; DNA: TGTGCCTGGAGTCCCCCCGGGATGCTATACAATGAGCAGTTCTTC
V: TRBV7-9; D: -; J: TRBJ1-6; length: 13; size: -; CDR3: CASSLVADSPLHF; DNA: TGTGCCAGCAGCTTAGTAGCCGATTCACCCCTCCACTTT
V: TRBV10-3; D: TRBD1; J: TRBJ1-1; length: 17; size: -; CDR3: CAISEWQGAGENTEAFF; DNA: TGTGCCATCAGTGAGTGGCAGGGGGCTGGGGAGAACACTGAAGCTTTCTTT
V: TRBV7-8; D: -; J: TRBJ1-1; length: 14; size: -; CDR3: CASSQRTENTEAFF; DNA: TGTGCCAGCAGCCAGAGGACAGAGAACACTGAAGCTTTCTTT
V: TRBV7-3; D: -; J: TRBJ2-1; length: 12; size: -; CDR3: CASSQGTREQFF; DNA: TGTGCCAGCAGCCAGGGGACGAGGGAGCAGTTCTTC
V: TRBV9; D: -; J: TRBJ2-3; length: 16; size: -; CDR3: CASSVGNSPRTDTQYF; DNA: TGTGCCAGCAGCGTAGGCAATAGCCCACGCACAGATACGCAGTATTTT
V: TRBV30; D: -; J: TRBJ1-3; length: 13; size: -; CDR3: CAWSAGTGNTIYF; DNA: TGTGCCTGGAGTGCGGGGACTGGAAACACCATATATTTT
V: TRBV7-6; D: TRBD1; J: TRBJ2-1; length: 16; size: -; CDR3: CASTPVVNRGYNEQFF; DNA: TGTGCCAGCACCCCGGTGGTGAACAGGGGATACAATGAGCAGTTCTTC
V: TRBV18; D: -; J: TRBJ1-4; length: 16; size: once; CDR3: CASSTDGPGANEKLFF; DNA: TGTGCCAGCTCAACGGATGGCCCGGGAGCTAATGAAAAACTGTTTTTT
V: TRBV21-1; D: -; J: TRBJ2-7; length: 23; size: -; CDR3: CASSLRRRNDPVTSGSWKGEQYF; DNA: TGTGCCAGCAGCCTACGGCGGCGGAACGACCCGGTGACTAGCGGGAGCTGGAAGGGGGAGCAGTACTTC
V: TRBV5-1; D: -; J: TRBJ2-7; length: 12; size: -; CDR3: CASSLEEYEQYF; DNA: TGCGCCAGCAGCTTGGAGGAGTACGAGCAGTACTTC
V: TRBV7-9; D: TRBD2; J: TRBJ2-1; length: 18; size: -; CDR3: CASSLASGGLSSYNEQFF; DNA: TGTGCCAGCAGCTTAGCCAGCGGGGGGTTAAGCTCCTACAATGAGCAGTTCTTC
V: TRBV5-1; D: TRBD1; J: TRBJ2-3; length: 15; size: -; CDR3: CASSAGGPSADTQYF; DNA: TGCGCCAGCAGCGCAGGGGGCCCCTCCGCAGATACGCAGTATTTT
V: TRBV11-2; D: -; J: TRBJ2-7; length: 12; size: -; CDR3: CASTLTAYEQYF; DNA: TGTGCCAGCACCCTAACCGCCTACGAGCAGTACTTC
V: TRBV11-2; D: -; J: TRBJ2-2; length: 14; size: -; CDR3: CASSLLRNTGELFF; DNA: TGTGCCAGCAGCTTACTACGTAACACCGGGGAGCTGTTTTTT
V: TRBV27; D: -; J: TRBJ2-1; length: 13; size: -; CDR3: CASSLSRIGEQFF; DNA: TGTGCCAGCAGTTTATCAAGAATCGGTGAGCAGTTCTTC
V: TRBV2; D: TRBD1; J: TRBJ2-2; length: 15; size: -; CDR3: CATQGDRGDTGELFF; DNA: TGTGCCACACAGGGGGATAGAGGTGACACCGGGGAGCTGTTTTTT
V: TRBV3-1/TRBV3-2; D: TRBD1; J: TRBJ1-2; length: 18; size: -; CDR3: CASSQRDRGRRSNYGYTF; DNA: TGTGCCAGCAGCCAACGGGACAGGGGGCGACGTTCTAACTATGGCTACACCTTC
V: TRBV5-1; D: -; J: TRBJ1-1; length: 17; size: -; CDR3: CASSLGGGPRRNTEAFF; DNA: TGCGCCAGCAGCTTGGGCGGGGGGCCGAGGAGGAACACTGAAGCTTTCTTT
V: TRBV6-1; D: TRBD1; J: TRBJ2-5; length: 16; size: -; CDR3: CASSERTGGFFGAQYF; DNA: TGTGCCAGCAGTGAACGGACAGGCGGTTTCTTTGGGGCCCAGTACTTC
V: TRBV29-1; D: TRBD2; J: TRBJ2-7; length: 15; size: -; CDR3: CSVVGLAGGGYEQYF; DNA: TGCAGCGTGGTTGGGCTAGCGGGAGGTGGGTACGAGCAGTACTTC
V: TRBV7-9; D: TRBD2; J: TRBJ2-2; length: 15; size: -; CDR3: CASSLASGNTGELFF; DNA: TGTGCCAGCAGCTTGGCTAGCGGGAACACCGGGGAGCTGTTTTTT
V: TRBV7-2; D: -; J: TRBJ1-1; length: 14; size: -; CDR3: CASSLYSLNTEAFF; DNA: TGTGCCAGCAGCTTATATAGCTTAAACACTGAAGCTTTCTTT
V: TRBV2; D: TRBD1; J: TRBJ1-2; length: 17; size: -; CDR3: CASSERTGSITNYGYTF; DNA: TGTGCCAGCAGTGAGAGGACAGGGTCAATCACTAACTATGGCTACACCTTC
V: TRBV4-1; D: TRBD1; J: TRBJ1-4; length: 16; size: -; CDR3: CASSQLDRYQGEKLFF; DNA: TGCGCCAGCAGCCAACTGGACAGGTATCAGGGTGAAAAACTGTTTTTT
V: TRBV28; D: TRBD1; J: TRBJ1-1; length: 16; size: -; CDR3: CASPPAGGGLNTEAFF; DNA: TGTGCCAGCCCTCCAGCAGGGGGAGGCCTGAACACTGAAGCTTTCTTT
V: TRBV7-2; D: TRBD1; J: TRBJ2-7; length: 15; size: -; CDR3: CASSPQGQSTYEQYF; DNA: TGTGCCAGCAGCCCACAGGGACAGTCAACCTACGAGCAGTACTTC
V: TRBV5-4; D: TRBD2; J: TRBJ2-7; length: 15; size: -; CDR3: CASSFQTSGKYEQYF; DNA: TGTGCCAGCAGCTTCCAGACTAGCGGGAAGTACGAGCAGTACTTC
V: TRBV6-5; D: -; J: TRBJ2-7; length: 15; size: -; CDR3: CASSLQGQRGYEQYF; DNA: TGTGCCAGCAGCTTACAGGGCCAAAGGGGATACGAGCAGTACTTC
V: TRBV29-1; D: -; J: TRBJ2-5; length: 15; size: once; CDR3: CSALRTGSFPETQYF; DNA: TGCAGCGCCCTACGCACAGGGTCTTTCCCAGAGACCCAGTACTTC
V: TRBV4-2; D: -; J: TRBJ2-5; length: 16; size: -; CDR3: CASSQQGLTYQETQYF; DNA: TGTGCCAGCAGCCAACAGGGACTTACGTACCAAGAGACCCAGTACTTC
V: TRBV10-2; D: -; J: TRBJ2-7; length: 13; size: -; CDR3: CASSAWRGYEQYF; DNA: TGCGCCAGCAGTGCTTGGCGGGGCTACGAGCAGTACTTC
V: TRBV5-8; D: TRBD1; J: TRBJ1-1; length: 14; size: -; CDR3: CASSLGQGRTEAFF; DNA: TGTGCCAGCAGCTTGGGACAGGGGAGGACTGAAGCTTTCTTT
V: TRBV9; D: TRBD1; J: TRBJ1-6; length: 14; size: -; CDR3: CASSRDRGQSPLHF; DNA: TGTGCCAGCAGCCGGGACAGGGGGCAGTCACCCCTCCACTTT
V: TRBV5-1; D: TRBD2; J: TRBJ2-1; length: 17; size: -; CDR3: CASRPGNSGSRSNEQFF; DNA: TGCGCCAGCAGACCTGGTAATAGCGGGAGTAGGAGCAATGAGCAGTTCTTC
V: TRBV5-1; D: TRBD1; J: TRBJ2-7; length: 15; size: -; CDR3: CASSLAETGIHEQYF; DNA: TGCGCCAGCAGCTTGGCCGAGACAGGGATCCACGAGCAGTACTTC
V: TRBV4-2; D: TRBD1; J: TRBJ1-4; length: 16; size: -; CDR3: CASSPSLGGRGEKLFF; DNA: TGTGCCAGCAGCCCCAGTTTAGGGGGCAGAGGGGAAAAACTGTTTTTT
V: TRBV19; D: -; J: TRBJ2-1; length: 14; size: once; CDR3: CASSISVGYNEQFF; DNA: TGTGCCAGTAGTATTAGTGTCGGGTACAATGAGCAGTTCTTC
V: TRBV11-2; D: -; J: TRBJ2-7; length: 15; size: -; CDR3: CASSKSGTVSYEQYF; DNA: TGTGCCAGCAGCAAATCCGGGACTGTATCCTACGAGCAGTACTTC
V: TRBV6-5; D: -; J: TRBJ1-1; length: 13; size: -; CDR3: CASSLRRVTEAFF; DNA: TGTGCCAGCAGCCTCCGCCGGGTCACTGAAGCTTTCTTT
V: TRBV6-2/TRBV6-3; D: -; J: TRBJ2-5; length: 12; size: -; CDR3: CASSYFDGDQYF; DNA: TGTGCCAGCAGTTACTTTGACGGGGACCAGTACTTC
V: TRBV19; D: TRBD1; J: TRBJ1-5; length: 13; size: once; CDR3: CASSGTGNQPQHF; DNA: TGTGCCAGTAGCGGGACAGGGAATCAGCCCCAGCATTTT
V: TRBV12-3/TRBV12-4; D: -; J: TRBJ1-1; length: 13; size: -; CDR3: CASSFYVKSEAFF; DNA: TGTGCCAGCAGTTTTTATGTAAAATCTGAAGCTTTCTTT
V: TRBV12-2; D: -; J: TRBJ2-1; length: 17; size: -; CDR3: CASRLEREGTFGNEQFF; DNA: TGTGCAAGTCGCTTAGAAAGGGAGGGGACCTTTGGAAATGAGCAGTTCTTC
V: TRBV10-1; D: TRBD1; J: TRBJ2-2; length: 15; size: -; CDR3: CASSKTGGGTGELFF; DNA: TGCGCCAGCAGTAAGACAGGGGGCGGCACCGGGGAGCTGTTTTTT
V: TRBV7-9; D: -; J: TRBJ2-1; length: 11; size: -; CDR3: CASSFLDEQFF; DNA: TGTGCCAGCAGCTTCCTAGATGAGCAGTTCTTC
V: TRBV5-5; D: -; J: TRBJ2-3; length: 17; size: -; CDR3: CASSPWGGRGSTDTQYF; DNA: TGTGCCAGCAGCCCCTGGGGGGGCAGGGGTAGCACAGATACGCAGTATTTT
V: TRBV5-1; D: TRBD1; J: TRBJ2-2; length: 17; size: -; CDR3: CASSSGQGATNTGELFF; DNA: TGCGCCAGCAGCTCAGGACAGGGGGCTACGAACACCGGGGAGCTGTTTTTT
V: TRBV9; D: -; J: TRBJ2-7; length: 14; size: -; CDR3: CASSVDLGSSRIHF; DNA: TGTGCCAGCAGCGTGGACTTGGGGAGTTCGCGTATCCACTTC
V: TRBV5-5; D: TRBD1; J: TRBJ1-2; length: 15; size: -; CDR3: CASSTRQGTTYGYTF; DNA: TGTGCCAGCAGCACCAGACAGGGGACGACCTATGGCTACACCTTC
V: TRBV10-3; D: -; J: TRBJ2-3; length: 16; size: -; CDR3: CAISESGGTSTDTQYF; DNA: TGTGCCATCAGTGAGTCGGGCGGGACTAGCACAGATACGCAGTATTTT